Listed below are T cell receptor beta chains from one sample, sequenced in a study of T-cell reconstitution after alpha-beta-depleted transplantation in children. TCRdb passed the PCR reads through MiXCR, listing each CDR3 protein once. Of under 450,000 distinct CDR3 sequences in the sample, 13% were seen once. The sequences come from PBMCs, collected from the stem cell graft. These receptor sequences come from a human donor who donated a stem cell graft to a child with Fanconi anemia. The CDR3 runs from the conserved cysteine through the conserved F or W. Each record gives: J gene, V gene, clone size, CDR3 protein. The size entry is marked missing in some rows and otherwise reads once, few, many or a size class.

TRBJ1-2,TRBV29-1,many,CSDSTSNYGYTF
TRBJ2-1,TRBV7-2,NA,CASRAPRTALNEQFF
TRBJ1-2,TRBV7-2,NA,CASRLGTGGYFF
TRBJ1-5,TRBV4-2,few,CASSPKGGPQHF
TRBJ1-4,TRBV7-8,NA,CASSLGVAVTTNEKLFF
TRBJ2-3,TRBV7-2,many,CASSPAAARTDTQYF
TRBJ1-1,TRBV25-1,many,CASSVFMNTEAFF
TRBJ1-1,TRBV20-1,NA,CSAFRGLNTEAFF
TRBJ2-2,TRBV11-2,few,CASSSYRGGGELFF
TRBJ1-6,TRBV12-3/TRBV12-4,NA,CASSFKDRDSPLHF
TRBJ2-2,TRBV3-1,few,CASSQETGRTGELFF
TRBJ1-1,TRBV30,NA,CAWSLTGAGTEAFF
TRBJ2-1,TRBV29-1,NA,CSVVGGGRYNEQFF
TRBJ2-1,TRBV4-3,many,CASSQEGLSSYNEQFF
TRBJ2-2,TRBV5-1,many,CASSMLQGMDTGELFF
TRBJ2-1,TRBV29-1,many,CSVLKDSYNEQFF
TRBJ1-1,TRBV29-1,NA,CSARDGSVGKNTEAFF
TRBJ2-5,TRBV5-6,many,CASSRGGGSQETQYF
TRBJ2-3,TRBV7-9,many,CASSQGHTQYF
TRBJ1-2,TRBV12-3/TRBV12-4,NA,CASSLAGGYTF
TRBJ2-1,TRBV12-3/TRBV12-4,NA,CASSPPWPQTNEQFF
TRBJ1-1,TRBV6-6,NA,CASTETGDTEAFF
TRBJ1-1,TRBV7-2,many,CASSSQGGGSTEAFF
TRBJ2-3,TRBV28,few,CASSKPGLSTDTQYF
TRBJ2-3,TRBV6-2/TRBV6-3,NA,CASSYRDSTDTQYF
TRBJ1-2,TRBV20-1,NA,CSARDSQFLGDSYTF
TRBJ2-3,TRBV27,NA,CASSILQPSDTQYF
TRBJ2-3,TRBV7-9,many,CASSLGRPPPDTQYF
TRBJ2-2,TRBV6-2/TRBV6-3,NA,CASSYSLTGLTGELFF
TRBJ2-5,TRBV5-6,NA,CASSYRGEETQYF
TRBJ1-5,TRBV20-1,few,CSASLGGDQPQHF
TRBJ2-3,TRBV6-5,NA,CASSPTTGFRADTQYF
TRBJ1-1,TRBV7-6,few,CASSLNAGRMNTEAFF
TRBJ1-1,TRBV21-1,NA,CASSPWAGGPTEAFF
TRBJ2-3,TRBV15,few,CATSRDPNTDTQYF
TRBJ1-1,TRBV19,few,CASGPGGTEAFF
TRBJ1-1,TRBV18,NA,CASSPGAGGGQRTNTEAFF
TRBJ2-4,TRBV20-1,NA,CSAGGGSSAKNIQYF
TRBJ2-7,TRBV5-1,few,CASSLEGRGQGVREQYF
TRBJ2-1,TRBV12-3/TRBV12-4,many,CASSLVSLEQFF
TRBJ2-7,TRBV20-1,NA,CSATPGLAGGQYF
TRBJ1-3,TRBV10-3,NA,CAISADGYSGNTIYF
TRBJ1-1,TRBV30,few,CAWSVGLLGAEAFF
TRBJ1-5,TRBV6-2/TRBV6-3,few,CASSYTRDRGNQPQHF
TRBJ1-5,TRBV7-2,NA,CASSSAGTGIQPQHF
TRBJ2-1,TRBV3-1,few,CASSQGAEMNEQFF
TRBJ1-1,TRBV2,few,CASSAQGLANGYENTEAFF